The present TCR beta chain was sequenced within a study of blood T cell repertoires in COVID-19. Study-wide background: Acute and convalescent COVID-19 specimens originated in the United States, Italy and Spain.

The protocol was immunoSEQ multiplex PCR, while the TCRdb copy is restricted to in-frame clones and leaves out a portion. The repertoire holds about 120,000 clones, about 85% seen once, with 10% to 15% in the top ten. CDR1 and CDR2 (germline): MNHEY, SMNVEV (reference sequence). There are 16 residues in the CDR3. V dropped 6 bases and J dropped 2 bases, with 17 bases sitting between them. The receptor's source is a human donor in a cohort sampled during active COVID-19. V usage is TRBV27 and J usage is TRBJ2-1, with a possible D match to TRBD2 (5 bases). Material for sequencing was peripheral blood. In DNA form, the CDR3 reads TGTGCCAGCAGAGGCTTTTCGAGCGGTGCCTACAATGAGCAGTTCTTC. This encodes CASRGFSSGAYNEQFF.